The next 14 T cell receptor beta chains were all read from a single sample in a study of blood T cell repertoires in COVID-19. Libraries were prepared by immunoSEQ multiplex PCR; TCRdb keeps only in-frame clonotypes and omits some of them. The sample carries roughly 500,000 clones, 70% to 90% recorded once. Input material: PBMCs or T cells enriched from blood (not recorded which). Receptors were obtained from a woman aged 35 to 49 who had recovered from COVID-19.

This clone was seen a single time. This chain joins TRBV30 and TRBJ2-7; TRBD2 matches at 8 bases. The CDR3 length is 14 residues. Germline values: CDR1 GTSNPN, CDR2 SVGIG (reference sequence). V gave up 5 bases and J gave up 6 bases; unmatched junction bases: 12. CDR3 nucleotides: TGTGCCTGGGTACCCGGGACGGGAGGGTCCGAGCAGTACTTC. Translated: CAWVPGTGGSEQYF.

V is TRBV10-2 and J is TRBJ1-1; D remains ambiguous. Looked up from germline, CDR1 is WSHSY and CDR2 is SAAADI. V lost 4 bases to trimming and J lost 0 bases, with 9 bases between them. The CDR3 has 14 residues. CDR3 protein: CASSGTALNTEAFF. CDR3 coding DNA: TGCGCCAGCAGTGGAACAGCCCTGAACACTGAAGCTTTCTTT.

The chain joins TRBV6-5 to TRBJ2-5, with D tentatively TRBD2 (5 bases). CDR1 and CDR2 (germline): MNHEY, SVGAGI. V was trimmed by 6 bases and J by 4 bases, leaving 15 bases between them. This CDR3 contains 14 residues. In nucleotides, the CDR3 is TGTGCCAGCAGCTTCAAGCTCCGGGGAGAGACCCAGTACTTC. Its translation is CASSFKLRGETQYF.

The chain is built from TRBV19 and TRBJ1-6, with D possibly being TRBD1 (6 bases). This CDR3 is built from 16 residues. The V gene's germline CDR1 is LNHDA and CDR2 SQIVND (reference sequence). Trimming removed 3 bases at V and 9 bases at J, with 18 bases between. CDR3 nucleotide sequence: TGTGCCAGTAGTATGGGGGGGCTACTTGTAACTTCACCCCTCCACTTT. Amino acid sequence: CASSMGGLLVTSPLHF.

V is TRBV29-1 and J is TRBJ1-2; D ambiguous. The CDR3 runs 13 residues. Germline V gives CDR1 SQVTM, CDR2 ANQGSEA. The germline V and J ends were trimmed by 5 bases and 2 bases, with 12 bases remaining between them. CDR3 region: CSVTRKTNYGYTF. The CDR3 DNA reads as TGCAGCGTTACCAGAAAAACGAACTATGGCTACACCTTC.

V gene TRBV28 combines with J gene TRBJ2-1; D may be TRBD1 (5 bases). CDR1 and CDR2 from the germline V gene are MDHEN and SYDVKM. V was clipped by 5 bases and J by 4 bases, with 9 bases between them. The CDR3 is 13 residues long. The CDR3 nucleotides read TGTGCCAGCAGTCTCGACAGATACAATGAGCAGTTCTTC. It specifies CASSLDRYNEQFF.

The table lists this clone with a few counts. The V and J genes are TRBV14 and TRBJ1-6; D not resolved. V was clipped by 4 bases and J by 9 bases, with 13 bases between them. CDR1 and CDR2 (germline): SGHDN, FVKESK. The CDR3 loop spans 14 amino acids. The DNA for the CDR3 is TGTGCCAGCAGCCCGTTCGTGGGAGGTTCACCCCTCCACTTT. Encoded protein: CASSPFVGGSPLHF.

J is TRBJ1-3 and V is TRBV10-3, with 9 bases fitting TRBD1. The CDR3 extends over 18 amino acids. Germline V gene data show CDR1 as ENHRY and CDR2 as SYGVKD. J was trimmed by 2 bases and V by 3 bases; bases with no gene match: 11. The CDR3 sequence is CAISEAGNRGLAGNTIYF. CDR3 nucleotides: TGTGCCATCAGTGAAGCAGGGAACAGGGGGCTTGCTGGAAACACCATATATTTT.

This clone was observed a single time. The genes are TRBV2 and TRBJ2-2; TRBD1 is a possible D gene (5 bases). Trimming took off 9 bases at V and 3 bases at J, with 14 bases between the two ends. The CDR3 covers 14 residues. Germline CDR1 SNHLY, CDR2 FYNNEI. CDR3 in DNA: TGTGCCAGTACAGGTCTTGTGGACACCGGGGAGCTGTTTTTT. It translates to CASTGLVDTGELFF.

The V gene is TRBV2, the J gene TRBJ2-1, with 11 bases that match TRBD2. CDR3 size: 15 residues. V gave up 9 bases and J gave up 10 bases; unmatched junction bases: 14. The germline CDR1 and CDR2 sequences are SNHLY and FYNNEI. The CDR3 spells CASLGRLAGGREQFF. For the CDR3, the DNA is TGTGCCAGTCTAGGACGGCTAGCGGGGGGACGGGAGCAGTTCTTC.

This chain uses TRBV29-1 with TRBJ2-5; TRBD1 aligns across 8 bases. In germline, CDR1 is SQVTM, CDR2 ANQGSEA. V lost 3 bases, J lost 5 bases, and 8 bases stayed unmatched. This CDR3 spans 14 amino acids. The CDR3 protein is CSVEQLRGQETQYF. The CDR3 DNA follows: TGCAGCGTTGAGCAACTCAGGGGGCAGGAGACCCAGTACTTC.

This rearrangement joins TRBV12-5 to TRBJ2-1; tentatively, D is TRBD2 (5 bases). This CDR3 has 16 residues. In germline, CDR1 is LGHNT, CDR2 FRNRAP. V was shortened by 4 bases and J by 3 bases, with 16 bases between the two germline ends. CDR3 loop: CASGSPTRAGYNEQFF. As DNA, the CDR3 is TGTGCTAGTGGTTCGCCCACCCGGGCGGGCTACAATGAGCAGTTCTTC.

V and J are TRBV7-2 and TRBJ2-3; the match to TRBD1 covers 8 bases. The junction had 4 bases not matched to a gene; V was cut back by 3 bases and J by 5 bases. The CDR3 runs 14 residues. Looked up from germline, CDR1 is SGHTA and CDR2 is FQGNSA. The CDR3, as DNA: TGTGCCAGCAGCTTGGACAGGGCCGGAGATACGCAGTATTTT. It encodes CASSLDRAGDTQYF.

This clone showed up just once. The chain combines TRBV5-1 with TRBJ2-1, with TRBD2 identical over 14 bases. Germline CDR1 is SGHRS and CDR2 is YFSETQ. The CDR3 covers 21 residues. V was pared by 3 bases and J by 5 bases, with 19 bases of the junction left unmatched. CDR3 bases: TGCGCCAGCAGCTCAGATGAATGGACTAGCGGGAGGCCTCGAGGGGACAATGAGCAGTTCTTC. Its translation is CASSSDEWTSGRPRGDNEQFF.